The clone carrying this TCR beta chain appeared a few times. Its target is not known. Each TCR beta library was made by quantitative 5'-RACE that incorporated molecular barcodes. From the 5' RACE reads, TCRdb called clonotypes with MiXCR, one entry per CDR3 protein. The sample records about 160,000 distinct CDR3 sequences, about a sixth being singletons. This CDR3 region has 15 residues. Trimming took 2 bases from V and 3 from J, leaving 16 bases between them. Germline V CDR1 and CDR2: SQVTM, ANQGSEA. The data are from a study of CD8 T cells in ankylosing spondylitis. Whole-study results and caveats: Among TCR beta sequences, a motif of roughly 8 highly homologous variants appeared characteristic of ankylosing spondylitis blood. Earlier work had already found some motif variants in reactive arthritis synovial fluid and blood. The study looked at matched synovial fluid samples from ankylosing spondylitis patients. Disease-linked clones were reported to be significantly enriched there.

The TCR comes from a male donor with ankylosing spondylitis or in good health (not recorded which). The sample taken for sequencing was blood, either unsorted or a sorted T cell fraction (not recorded which). J is TRBJ1-1 and V is TRBV29-1; D is possibly TRBD1 (5 bases). CDR3 sequence: CSVEMLGTADTEAFF. CDR3 DNA sequence: TGCAGCGTTGAAATGCTCGGGACGGCTGACACTGAAGCTTTCTTT.